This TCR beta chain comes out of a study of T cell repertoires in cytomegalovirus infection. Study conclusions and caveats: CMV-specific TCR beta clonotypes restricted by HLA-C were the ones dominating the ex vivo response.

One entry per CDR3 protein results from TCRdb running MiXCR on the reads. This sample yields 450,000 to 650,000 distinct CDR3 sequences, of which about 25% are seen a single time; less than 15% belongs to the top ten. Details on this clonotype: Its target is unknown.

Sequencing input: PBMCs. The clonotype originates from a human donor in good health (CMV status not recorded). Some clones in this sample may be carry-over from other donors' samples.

The CDR3 bases are TGCAGTGCTCCCCCACTAGCGGGTGGAGAGACCCAGTACTTC. Residues: CSAPPLAGGETQYF. The J gene is TRBJ2-5, the V gene TRBV20-1; 9 positions agree with TRBD2. The CDR3 is 14 amino acids. The J segment lost 4 bases and the V segment lost 5 bases, leaving 8 bases of the junction unmatched. Germline CDR1 is DFQATT and CDR2 is SNEGSKA (reference sequence).